A single sample is the source of the 24 T cell receptor beta chains below, sequenced in a study of regulatory T cells in long-lasting Graves disease. Through Arm-PCR of CDR3 regions and iRepertoire HTBI primers, TCR beta libraries were built. TCRdb analysed the multiplex PCR reads with MiXCR anew, one entry per CDR3 protein. The sample has 450,000 or so distinct CDR3 sequences; roughly 23% are singletons. Noted time point: persistent/refractory GD, antithyroid drugs over 5 years with positive TRAb. Scientists built the TCR library using RNA that was extracted from PBMCs. The material was peripheral blood mononuclear cells (PBMCs), obtained when the disease was refractory, from a patient treated with antithyroid drugs. The receptor set was obtained from a female donor with Graves disease.

The V call is TRBV7-9, the J call TRBJ1-4; the D gene is possibly TRBD1 (5 bases). This CDR3 has 15 residues. With 5 bases removed from V and 8 bases from J, the gap between germline ends came to 18 bases. Per germline, CDR1 SEHNR and CDR2 FQNEAQ (reference sequence). Here the CDR3 DNA reads TGTGCCAGCAGCCAATCCGGGACCCAGAGGGAAAAACTGTTTTTT. This sequence encodes CASSQSGTQREKLFF.

The chain uses TRBV12-3 or TRBV12-4 and TRBJ2-7; tentative D call: TRBD2 (6 bases). V was cut by 6 bases and J by 0 bases, with 24 bases left in between. This CDR3 comprises 18 residues. This chain's CDR3 is CASSSTTPGTHISYEQYF. The DNA for the CDR3 is TGTGCCAGCAGCTCCACAACCCCGGGGACTCACATCTCCTACGAGCAGTACTTC.

The chain recombines TRBV30 with TRBJ2-2; the D is unclear. The CDR3 length is 13 residues. Germline CDR1 reads GTSNPN; CDR2 reads SVGIG (reference sequence). V lost 4 bases to trimming and J lost 7 bases, with 13 bases between them. CDR3 loop: CAWNIRAGGELFF. The CDR3 DNA follows: TGTGCCTGGAACATAAGGGCTGGCGGGGAGCTGTTTTTT.

This clonotype was observed a few times. The chain has TRBV20-1 and TRBJ1-2; D is unclear. The CDR3 loop spans 13 amino acids. Germline lookup yields CDR1 DFQATT and CDR2 SNEGSKA (reference sequence). Trimming left V 2 bases short and J 5 bases short, with 12 bases between. CDR3 bases: TGCAGTGCTAGAAGTATAGTGGGTTATGGCTACACCTTC. Translating it yields CSARSIVGYGYTF.

The chain recombines TRBV19 with TRBJ1-5; no reliable D call. The germline V and J ends were trimmed by 5 bases and 0 bases, with 14 bases remaining between them. The length of the CDR3 is 16 residues. Germline values: CDR1 LNHDA, CDR2 SQIVND (reference sequence). In nucleotides, the CDR3 is TGTGCCAGTAGTCGCGGCGGGGAGGATAGCAATCAGCCCCAGCATTTT. Protein product: CASSRGGEDSNQPQHF. Full variable domain (remainder filled in from reference TRBV19 and TRBJ1-5): DGGITQSPKYLFRKEGQNVTLSCEQNLNHDAMYWYRQDPGQGLRLIYYSQIVNDFQKGDIAEGYSVSREKKESFPLTVTSAQKNPTAFYLCASSRGGEDSNQPQHFGDGTRLSIL.

The chain joins TRBV3-1 to TRBJ2-7; maybe TRBD2 (5 bases). V was shortened by 5 bases and J by 2 bases, with 10 bases between the two germline ends. CDR1 LGHDT and CDR2 YNNKEL come from the germline V gene (reference sequence). The CDR3 is 13 residues long. CDR3 amino acids: CASSDGLAYEQYF. The CDR3 bases are TGTGCCAGCAGCGACGGACTTGCCTACGAGCAGTACTTC.

About this clonotype itself: Being one base from a much bigger clone, this may be a read error. Lacking the conserved final phenylalanine or tryptophan, this CDR3 likely reflects a read error. V and J are TRBV2 and TRBJ2-5; D possibly corresponds to TRBD2 (6 bases). The CDR3 spans 15 residues. Looked up from germline, CDR1 is SNHLY and CDR2 is FYNNEI. Trimming took 6 bases from V and 5 from J, leaving 19 bases between them. DNA of the CDR3: TGTGCCAGCAGCCGAATCGGGAGCGAGCAGGAGACCCAGTACCTC. Protein: CASSRIGSEQETQYL.

The sample holds a few counts of this clonotype. The genes are TRBV30 and TRBJ2-2; D gene unclear. Germline values: CDR1 GTSNPN, CDR2 SVGIG (reference sequence). V lost 2 bases to trimming and J lost 6 bases, with 16 bases between them. The CDR3 consists of 15 residues. CDR3 in DNA: TGTGCCTGGAGTATCCCGGGCAAAGGTGCCGGGGAGCTGTTTTTT. It yields the protein CAWSIPGKGAGELFF.

The J gene is TRBJ2-7, the V gene TRBV6-5; perhaps TRBD1 as D (5 bases). Germline CDR1 reads MNHEY; CDR2 reads SVGAGI. The CDR3 runs to 14 residues. The V end was cut by 2 bases, the J end by 3 bases, with 11 bases between. CDR3 residues: CASSYGVRDYEQYF. Written as DNA, the CDR3 is TGTGCCAGCAGTTACGGAGTCAGGGACTACGAGCAGTACTTC.

The chain employs TRBV20-1 and TRBJ2-7; 10 nucleotides agree with TRBD2. Germline loops: CDR1 DFQATT, CDR2 SNEGSKA (reference sequence). The V gene end was trimmed by 3 bases and the J gene end by 4 bases; junction bases not matched to a gene: 9. The CDR3 totals 15 residues. DNA of the CDR3: TGCAGTGCTAGCGGGTCCGGGACTAGCGATTACGAGCAGTACTTC. Protein: CSASGSGTSDYEQYF.

The CDR3 loop is CASRELYEQYF. In nucleotides, the CDR3 is TGTGCCAGCAGAGAACTCTACGAGCAGTACTTC. This chain connects TRBV6-1 to TRBJ2-7; D gene uncertain. Trimming took 6 bases from V and 3 from J, leaving 6 bases between them. Per the germline V gene, CDR1 is MNHNS and CDR2 is SASEGT. The CDR3 runs 11 residues.

The chain has TRBV30 and TRBJ2-2, with TRBD1 identical over 7 bases. With 5 bases clipped from V and 0 bases from J, the junction kept 6 bases outside the gene matches. In germline, CDR1 is GTSNPN, CDR2 SVGIG (reference sequence). This CDR3 has 15 amino acids. The CDR3 loop is CAWDRQGTNTGELFF. The CDR3, as DNA: TGTGCCTGGGATCGACAGGGAACGAACACCGGGGAGCTGTTTTTT.

This clonotype was seen at least ten times. V and J are TRBV28 and TRBJ2-6; D is unclear. The CDR3 is 14 amino acids. V was clipped by 10 bases and J by 4 bases, with 14 bases between them. The germline V gene encodes CDR1 MDHEN and CDR2 SYDVKM. The CDR3 loop is CATLGRAGANVLTF. The CDR3 nucleotides are TGTGCCACCCTCGGTCGGGCCGGGGCCAACGTCCTGACTTTC.

The V gene is TRBV15, the J gene TRBJ2-5; a weak D match, TRBD1 (6 bases). The length of the CDR3 is 13 residues. V was trimmed by 3 bases and J by 5 bases, leaving 10 bases between them. Per germline, CDR1 LNHNV and CDR2 YYDKDF (reference sequence). Written as DNA, the CDR3 is TGTGCCACCAGCAGCCGACAGGTGGAGACCCAGTACTTC. Translated: CATSSRQVETQYF.

As regards this clonotype: A clone one base away is much larger, so this may be a read error. The rearrangement uses TRBV12-3 or TRBV12-4 and TRBJ2-5; 11 bases fit TRBD2. This CDR3 region has 15 residues. The CDR3 bases are TGTACCAGCAGTTTGACTAGCGGGAACCAAGAGACCCAGTACTTC. This translates into CTSSLTSGNQETQYF.

The J gene is TRBJ2-2, the V gene TRBV25-1; D ambiguous. The V and J ends lost 4 bases and 2 bases respectively, with 8 bases between them. Germline-derived CDR1 and CDR2 are MGHDK and SYGVNS. The CDR3 loop spans 14 amino acids. CDR3 bases: TGTGCCAGCAGTGGTATACCCAACACCGGGGAGCTGTTTTTT. Protein: CASSGIPNTGELFF.

The chain couples TRBV19 to TRBJ2-6; D call uncertain. Trimming removed 4 bases from V and 4 bases from J, with 2 bases in between. Germline V gene lookup returns CDR1 LNHDA and CDR2 SQIVND (reference sequence). The CDR3 contains 12 residues. The DNA for the CDR3 is TGTGCCAGTAGTAGAGGGGCCAACGTCCTGACTTTC. Translation: CASSRGANVLTF.

There are many counts of this clonotype. The chain uses TRBV28 and TRBJ2-7; 9 nucleotides agree with TRBD1. With 5 bases clipped from V and 3 bases from J, the junction kept 11 bases outside the gene matches. The CDR3 has 16 residues. Germline V gives CDR1 MDHEN, CDR2 SYDVKM. The CDR3 is CASSPHPGTGLYEQYF. CDR3 in DNA: TGTGCCAGCAGTCCCCACCCCGGGACAGGGCTCTACGAGCAGTACTTC.

In its sample, this clonotype was seen many times. The chain employs TRBV12-3 or TRBV12-4 and TRBJ1-1; D is perhaps TRBD1 (6 bases). V was clipped by 3 bases and J by 8 bases, with 10 bases between them. There are 12 residues in the CDR3. The CDR3 DNA follows: TGTGCCAGCAGTTTCCAGGGGATCGAAGCTTTCTTT. Protein: CASSFQGIEAFF.

The gene calls are TRBV9 and TRBJ1-1; D not certain. Germline V gives CDR1 SGDLS, CDR2 YYNGEE. The CDR3 is made up of 15 amino acids. V was trimmed by 0 bases and J by 0 bases, leaving 9 bases between them. The CDR3 is CASSVGSTMNTEAFF. The CDR3 DNA reads TGTGCCAGCAGCGTAGGGTCTACTATGAACACTGAAGCTTTCTTT. Supplemented by reference TRBV9 and TRBJ1-1, the full variable domain reads DSGVTQTPKHLITATGQRVTLRCSPRSGDLSVYWYQQSLDQGLQFLIQYYNGEERAKGNILERFSAQQFPDLHSELNLSSLELGDSALYFCASSVGSTMNTEAFFGQGTRLTVV.

This clonotype was counted ten times or more. V gene TRBV28 combines with J gene TRBJ2-2; D is unclear. V was trimmed by 6 bases and J by 10 bases, leaving 12 bases between them. CDR1 is MDHEN, CDR2 SYDVKM, per germline. This CDR3 has 12 amino acids. The CDR3 region has the DNA TGTGCCAGCAGCCCCCAAGCGTCGGAGCTGTTTTTT. Translated, it gives CASSPQASELFF.

Only a few counts were recorded for this clonotype. V usage is TRBV7-2 and J usage is TRBJ1-5, with unresolved D. The CDR3 extends over 15 amino acids. Germline V gives CDR1 SGHTA, CDR2 FQGNSA. V shed 1 base and J shed 3 bases, with 10 bases lying between them. CDR3 protein: CASSLGEPTNQPQHF. The CDR3 bases are TGTGCCAGCAGCTTAGGGGAACCCACCAATCAGCCCCAGCATTTT.

This clonotype occurred many times. The chain joins TRBV7-3 to TRBJ1-1; no clear D gene. Trimming shortened V by 1 base and J by 3 bases, and 6 bases separated the two germline ends. Germline assignment: CDR1 SGHTA and CDR2 FQGTGA. CDR3 size: 13 residues. CDR3 residues: CASSLNSDTEAFF. The CDR3 region has the DNA TGTGCCAGCAGCTTAAATTCTGACACTGAAGCTTTCTTT. The variable domain in full, with the rest retrieved from reference TRBV7-3 and TRBJ1-1, is GAGVSQTPSNKVTEKGKYVELRCDPISGHTALYWYRQSLGQGPEFLIYFQGTGAADDSGLPNDRFFAVRPEGSVSTLKIQRTERGDSAVYLCASSLNSDTEAFFGQGTRLTVV.

This clonotype was detected only a few times. The chain recombines TRBV28 with TRBJ2-7; 8 bases agree with TRBD2. The germline V gene has CDR1 MDHEN and CDR2 SYDVKM. Trimming at V came to 4 bases and at J to 2 bases, leaving 13 bases not matched to a gene. The CDR3 totals 17 residues. The CDR3 DNA reads TGTGCCAGCAGTTCGCCGGGGGGGGGGGGGACGGCCTACGAGCAGTACTTC. Protein sequence: CASSSPGGGGTAYEQYF. The full variable domain, with the rest looked up from reference TRBV28 and TRBJ2-7, is DVKVTQSSRYLVKRTGEKVFLECVQDMDHENMFWYRQDPGLGLRLIYFSYDVKMKEKGDIPEGYSVSREKKERFSLILESASTNQTSMYLCASSSPGGGGTAYEQYFGPGTRLTVT.